One and the same sample provided the 28 T cell receptor beta chains below, sequenced in a study of regulatory T cells in long-lasting Graves disease. Time point: newly diagnosed GD, antithyroid drugs for less than 3 months. Preparation of the TCR library used RNA extracted from PBMCs. CDR3-region Arm-PCR and iRepertoire HTBI primers produced the TCR beta libraries. TCRdb used MiXCR to reprocess the multiplex PCR reads, holding one entry per CDR3 protein. The table includes about 540,000 distinct CDR3 sequences, approximately 13% detected once. These same records also appear under a second study, on T cells in Graves' hyperthyroidism and ophthalmopathy.

Here the sequenced sample was peripheral blood mononuclear cells (PBMCs), taken at new diagnosis, from a patient treated with antithyroid drugs. All receptors derive from a man aged 25-45 years with Graves disease.

Many counts were recorded for this clonotype. The chain has TRBV20-1 and TRBJ1-4; maybe TRBD1 (5 bases). Germline assignment: CDR1 DFQATT and CDR2 SNEGSKA (reference sequence). V lost 3 bases and J 0 bases, leaving 20 bases between the germline ends. CDR3 length: 18 amino acids. The DNA for the CDR3 is TGCAGTGCTAGGTTTTGGCAGACAGCAGGCACAACTAATGAAAAACTGTTTTTT. This sequence encodes CSARFWQTAGTTNEKLFF.

This clonotype was detected many times. J is TRBJ2-5 and V is TRBV12-3 or TRBV12-4, with D uncertain. CDR3 length: 13 amino acids. Between the trimmed V and J ends, which lost 7 bases and 0 bases, there was a span of 9 bases. CDR3 loop: CASTSLDQETQYF. The CDR3 region has the DNA TGTGCCAGCACCTCTCTGGACCAAGAGACCCAGTACTTC.

This clonotype has at least ten counts. V usage is TRBV5-1 and J usage is TRBJ1-2; possible D gene TRBD1, 6 bases. CDR3 size: 12 residues. Germline V gene lookup returns CDR1 SGHRS and CDR2 YFSETQ. V dropped 2 bases and J dropped 7 bases, with 9 bases sitting between them. DNA of the CDR3: TGCGCCAGCAGCTTAGGGGGGTTTGGCTACACCTTC. This gives the protein CASSLGGFGYTF.

In this sample, this clonotype turned up a few times. This may stem from a read error, because a much larger clone lies one nucleotide away. The chain links TRBV7-2 to TRBJ2-5; the D is unclear. V lost 3 bases, J lost 11 bases, and 16 bases lay in between. Germline V gene lookup returns CDR1 SGHTA and CDR2 FQGNSA. The CDR3 is made up of 13 amino acids. CDR3 amino acids: CASSFRPYNEQYF. CDR3 nucleotides: TGTGCCAGCAGCTTCCGGCCCTACAATGAGCAGTACTTC. The variable domain in full, with the rest retrieved from reference TRBV7-2 and TRBJ2-5, is GAGVSQSPSNKVTEKGKDVELRCDPISGHTALYWYRQSLGQGLEFLIYFQGNSAPDKSGLPSDRFSAERTGGSVSTLTIQRTQQEDSAVYLCASSFRPYNEQYFGPGTRLLVL.

With regard to this clonotype: This may stem from a read error, because a much larger clone lies one nucleotide away. The chain has TRBV11-2 and TRBJ2-7; D unclear. Germline CDR1 and CDR2: SGHAT and FQNNGV. Trimming removed 1 base at V and 9 bases at J, with 7 bases between. The CDR3 contains 11 residues. The CDR3 region is CASSLAHGQYF. The CDR3 DNA follows: TGTGCCAGCAGCTTAGCTCACGGGCAGTACTTC.

On this clonotype: An end of the junction differs from the germline gene, which may be a read error. The J gene is TRBJ2-5, the V gene TRBV7-7; maybe TRBD2 (6 bases). In germline, CDR1 is SSHAT, CDR2 FNYEAQ (reference sequence). This CDR3 comprises 14 residues. The CDR3 loop reads CASSPTGGAWTQYF. DNA of the CDR3: TGTGCTAGCAGCCCCACCGGGGGAGCCTGGACCCAGTACTTC.

This clonotype was seen repeatedly, ten times or more. The chain combines TRBV11-2 with TRBJ2-3, with a weak D call TRBD1 (5 bases). The V end was cut by 1 base, the J end by 1 base, with 9 bases between. The length of the CDR3 is 15 residues. Germline CDR1 is SGHAT and CDR2 is FQNNGV. The CDR3 loop is CASSLAQARTDTQYF. The CDR3 nucleotides are TGTGCCAGCAGCTTAGCACAGGCACGCACAGATACGCAGTATTTT.

At least ten counts were recorded for this clonotype. The rearrangement joins TRBV7-6 to TRBJ2-5; D ambiguous. In germline, CDR1 is SGHVS, CDR2 FNYEAQ. Deletions cut 3 bases from V and 4 bases from J, with 6 bases between. The CDR3 is 12 residues long. The CDR3 is CASSFVRETQYF. CDR3 DNA: TGTGCCAGCAGCTTTGTCCGAGAGACCCAGTACTTC.

This clonotype occurred many times. The chain combines TRBV3-1 with TRBJ1-6, with D hard to call. Germline-derived CDR1 and CDR2 are LGHDT and YNNKEL (reference sequence). V lost 1 base and J 9 bases, leaving 7 bases between the germline ends. The CDR3 runs to 13 residues. The DNA of the CDR3 is TGTGCCAGCAGCCAAGGCGGCGGTTCACCCCTCCACTTT. Protein product: CASSQGGGSPLHF. Supplemented by reference TRBV3-1 and TRBJ1-6, the full variable domain reads DTAVSQTPKYLVTQMGNDKSIKCEQNLGHDTMYWYKQDSKKFLKIMFSYNNKELIINETVPNRFSPKSPDKAHLNLHINSLELGDSAVYFCASSQGGGSPLHFGNGTRLTVT.

The rearrangement links TRBV25-1 to TRBJ2-1; weak D call: TRBD2 (6 bases). The CDR3 is 13 residues long. V shed 8 bases and J shed 2 bases, with 10 bases lying between them. The germline V gene encodes CDR1 MGHDK and CDR2 SYGVNS. CDR3 amino acids: CASWASAYNEQFF. The CDR3, as DNA: TGTGCCAGCTGGGCTAGCGCCTACAATGAGCAGTTCTTC.

The sample holds one count of this clonotype. V gene TRBV20-1 combines with J gene TRBJ1-1; 7 nucleotides agree with TRBD1. Germline CDR1 DFQATT, CDR2 SNEGSKA (reference sequence). The CDR3 runs 12 residues. In DNA form, the CDR3 reads TGCACCGGAGGGGGCGGATGGACTGAAGCTTTCTTT. Protein: CTGGGGWTEAFF.

This clonotype was seen ten or more times. The CDR3 DNA is TGTGCCAGCAGACCCAGAGGACCATTACAAGAGACCCAGTACTTC. Translation gives CASRPRGPLQETQYF. V and J are TRBV27 and TRBJ2-5; D is ambiguous. The CDR3 length is 15 residues. Trimming took 6 bases from V and 2 from J, leaving 16 bases between them. Germline V gene sequence: CDR1 MNHEY, CDR2 SMNVEV (reference sequence).

As concerns this clonotype: A junction boundary mismatches the germline segment, possibly from a read error. The rearrangement uses TRBV18 and TRBJ2-7; D remains unclear. Per germline, CDR1 KGHSH and CDR2 LQKENI. The CDR3 is 13 amino acids. The CDR3, as DNA: TGTGCCAGCTCACCTGAGGTTGCCTACGATCAGTACTTC. Residues: CASSPEVAYDQYF.

This clonotype was seen at least ten times. The chain is built from TRBV4-1 and TRBJ2-7, with a possible D match to TRBD2 (7 bases). Trimming took 1 base from V and 5 from J, leaving 12 bases between them. The CDR3 sequence is 14 residues long. From germline, CDR1 is MGHRA and CDR2 YSYEKL. CDR3 sequence: CASSQGTGGHEQYF. The CDR3 DNA sequence: TGCGCCAGCAGCCAAGGTACCGGGGGGCACGAGCAGTACTTC.

This clonotype was observed many times. The genes are TRBV2 and TRBJ1-1; no definite D call. The CDR3 runs to 14 residues. V lost 1 base and J lost 0, with 6 bases in between. Germline values: CDR1 SNHLY, CDR2 FYNNEI. The CDR3: CASSEGGMNTEAFF. In DNA, the CDR3 is TGTGCCAGCAGTGAAGGGGGTATGAACACTGAAGCTTTCTTT.

As concerns this clonotype: Just one base apart from a much larger clone, this may be a read error. The gene calls are TRBV6-2 or TRBV6-3 and TRBJ1-5; 9 nucleotides match TRBD1. The CDR3 covers 16 residues. V was pared by 10 bases and J by 4 bases, with 14 bases of the junction left unmatched. Per germline, CDR1 MNHEY and CDR2 SVGEGT. The DNA for the CDR3 is TGTGCCATCAGCCATTCGACAGGGGGTCGGAATCAGCCCCAGCATTTT. This encodes CAISHSTGGRNQPQHF.

There are a few counts of this clonotype. V is TRBV30 and J is TRBJ2-3; D gene ambiguous. This CDR3 contains 12 residues. V was clipped by 7 bases and J by 0 bases, with 8 bases between them. Germline V gene sequence: CDR1 GTSNPN, CDR2 SVGIG (reference sequence). The CDR3 region has the DNA TGTGCCTCTCAAGCTAGCACAGATACGCAGTATTTT. Encoded protein: CASQASTDTQYF.

This clonotype has a single count. A read error may explain this, as a much larger clone is one base away. V is TRBV7-2 and J is TRBJ1-4, with D maybe TRBD1 (5 bases). The CDR3 is 12 residues long. Germline V gives CDR1 SGHTA, CDR2 FQGNSA. CDR3 sequence (DNA): TGTGCCAACAGCCGGGGGGGAGAAAAACTGTTTTTT. It specifies CANSRGGEKLFF. Together with reference TRBV7-2 and TRBJ1-4, the CDR3 gives the full variable domain: GAGVSQSPSNKVTEKGKDVELRCDPISGHTALYWYRQSLGQGLEFLIYFQGNSAPDKSGLPSDRFSAERTGGSVSTLTIQRTQQEDSAVYLCANSRGGEKLFFGSGTQLSVL.

This clonotype was picked up a small number of times. This rearrangement joins TRBV5-6 to TRBJ2-4; D might be TRBD1 (6 bases). This CDR3 comprises 15 residues. Between the trimmed V and J ends, which lost 4 bases and 0 bases, there was a span of 11 bases. Germline V gives CDR1 SGHDT, CDR2 YYEEEE. CDR3 sequence (DNA): TGTGCCAGCAGCGGAACAGGGTTAGCCAAAAACATTCAGTACTTC. It translates to CASSGTGLAKNIQYF.

This clonotype came up many times. The chain couples TRBV5-1 to TRBJ2-1, with D unclear. The V end lost 0 bases, the J end lost 0 bases, and 16 bases lay between the germline ends. In germline, CDR1 is SGHRS, CDR2 YFSETQ. CDR3 length: 18 residues. The chain's CDR3 is CASSLVTWAKSSYNEQFF. The CDR3 DNA is TGCGCCAGCAGCTTGGTGACTTGGGCGAAGAGCTCCTACAATGAGCAGTTCTTC.

This clonotype occurred many times. The rearrangement joins TRBV12-3 or TRBV12-4 to TRBJ1-5; D may be TRBD1 (6 bases). The CDR3 length is 17 residues. V shed 3 bases and J shed 1 base, with 16 bases lying between them. The CDR3 region has the DNA TGTGCCAGCAGTTTGGCAGGGGCAATAACGAGCAATCAGCCCCAGCATTTT. Translation gives CASSLAGAITSNQPQHF.

This clonotype has a handful of counts. J is TRBJ1-2 and V is TRBV19; D remains unclear. The CDR3 has 16 residues. CDR1 and CDR2 from the germline V gene are LNHDA and SQIVND (reference sequence). V was shortened by 0 bases and J by 4 bases, with 15 bases between the two germline ends. This chain's CDR3 is CASSIDHGDSFYGYTF. CDR3 sequence (DNA): TGTGCCAGTAGTATAGATCATGGTGACTCCTTCTATGGCTACACCTTC.

This clonotype was detected ten times or more. V is TRBV29-1 and J is TRBJ1-2; the D gene is possibly TRBD1 (6 bases). Germline V gene sequence: CDR1 SQVTM, CDR2 ANQGSEA. The CDR3 loop spans 12 amino acids. Trimming left V 4 bases short and J 6 bases short, with 12 bases between. Here the CDR3 reads CSVGGGPDGYTF. In DNA, the CDR3 is TGCAGCGTTGGCGGGGGGCCCGATGGCTACACCTTC.

The chain has TRBV19 and TRBJ1-3, with D perhaps TRBD1 (5 bases). The ends were cut back, 7 bases at V and 0 bases at J, with 13 bases in the middle. Germline V CDR1 and CDR2: LNHDA, SQIVND (reference sequence). There are 15 residues in the CDR3. For the CDR3, the DNA is TGTGCCAGTACCGACAGACGGAGCTCTGGAAACACCATATATTTT. It specifies CASTDRRSSGNTIYF.

The chain recombines TRBV7-2 with TRBJ2-7; 11 bases are a match to TRBD1. From germline, CDR1 is SGHTA and CDR2 FQGNSA. V shed 8 bases, J shed 4 bases, and the junction held 7 bases outside the gene matches. The CDR3 is made up of 14 amino acids. CDR3 DNA sequence: TGTGCCAGCGTCAGGGACAGGGGGTTTTACGAGCAGTACTTC. Protein: CASVRDRGFYEQYF. The variable domain in full, completed from reference TRBV7-2 and TRBJ2-7, reads GAGVSQSPSNKVTEKGKDVELRCDPISGHTALYWYRQSLGQGLEFLIYFQGNSAPDKSGLPSDRFSAERTGGSVSTLTIQRTQQEDSAVYLCASVRDRGFYEQYFGPGTRLTVT.

This clonotype was counted ten times or more. The V and J genes are TRBV12-3 or TRBV12-4 and TRBJ1-3; D gene unclear. The CDR3 sequence is 16 residues long. V lost 5 bases and J lost 0, with 14 bases in between. In DNA form, the CDR3 reads TGTGCCAGCAGTCTTCGAATGACCGGCTCTGGAAACACCATATATTTT. This codes for CASSLRMTGSGNTIYF.

This clonotype was observed at least ten times. The genes are TRBV2 and TRBJ2-6; TRBD1 might be the D (6 bases). The CDR3 is made up of 14 amino acids. From germline, CDR1 is SNHLY and CDR2 FYNNEI. With 6 bases removed from V and 4 bases from J, the gap between germline ends came to 10 bases. The CDR3 coding sequence is TGTGCCAGCAGGAAGGGGGAAGGGGCCAACGTCCTGACTTTC. Its translation is CASRKGEGANVLTF.

This clonotype was seen ten or more times. The chain employs TRBV7-6 and TRBJ2-7, with D possibly TRBD1 on 6 matching bases. The CDR3 spans 13 residues. Germline CDR1 is SGHVS and CDR2 is FNYEAQ. Trimming took 5 bases from V and 3 from J, leaving 11 bases between them. The DNA for the CDR3 is TGTGCCAGCAGCCGACAGGAAAACTACGAGCAGTACTTC. This codes for CASSRQENYEQYF.